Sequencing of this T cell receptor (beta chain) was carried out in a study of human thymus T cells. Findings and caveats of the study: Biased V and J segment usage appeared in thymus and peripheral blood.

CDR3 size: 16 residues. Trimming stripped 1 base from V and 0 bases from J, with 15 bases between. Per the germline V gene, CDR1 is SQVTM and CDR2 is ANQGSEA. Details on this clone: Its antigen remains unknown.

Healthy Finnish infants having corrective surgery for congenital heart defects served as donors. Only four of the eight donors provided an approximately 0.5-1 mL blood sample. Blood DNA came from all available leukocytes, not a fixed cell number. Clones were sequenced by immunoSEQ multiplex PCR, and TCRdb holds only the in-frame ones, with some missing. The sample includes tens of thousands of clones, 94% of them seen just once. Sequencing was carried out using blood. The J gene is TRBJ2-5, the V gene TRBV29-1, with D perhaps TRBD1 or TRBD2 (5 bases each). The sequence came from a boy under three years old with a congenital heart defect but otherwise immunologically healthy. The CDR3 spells CSVEVGTGRDQETQYF. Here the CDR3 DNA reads TGCAGCGTTGAAGTTGGGACCGGACGGGACCAAGAGACCCAGTACTTC.